What follows are 5 T cell receptor beta chains derived from one specimen sequenced in a study of blood T cell repertoires in COVID-19. Some clones are missing from TCRdb's copy, which holds only in-frame ones; the method was immunoSEQ multiplex PCR. This table has 89,000 or so clones, 80% to 90% appearing once. The sample taken for sequencing was peripheral blood. These receptors all come from a man over 45 with COVID-19, enrolled during active disease.

This rearrangement joins TRBV20-1 to TRBJ1-1, with a tentative D call TRBD1 (6 bases). Trimming took off 3 bases at V and 5 bases at J, with 25 bases between the two ends. Germline values: CDR1 DFQATT, CDR2 SNEGSKA (reference sequence). The CDR3 has 17 amino acids. The CDR3 region has the DNA TGCAGTGCTAGTCTTTTTTCTATTGGGGGCGCGGGTACTGAAGCTTTCTTT. This codes for CSASLFSIGGAGTEAFF.

The rearrangement uses TRBV3-1 (or the pseudogene TRBV3-2) and TRBJ1-1; no reliable D call. CDR1 is LGHDT and CDR2 is YNNKEL in the germline V gene (reference sequence). V was pared by 5 bases and J by 0 bases, with 4 bases between. The CDR3 loop spans 12 amino acids. In nucleotides, the CDR3 is TGTGCCAGCAGCGCGGTGAACACTGAAGCTTTCTTT. It encodes CASSAVNTEAFF.

The chain carries TRBV19 and TRBJ1-6; 9 nucleotides match TRBD1. Germline V gene data show CDR1 as LNHDA and CDR2 as SQIVND (reference sequence). The J segment lost 8 bases and the V segment lost 4 bases, leaving 3 bases of the junction unmatched. The CDR3 has 14 amino acids. The CDR3: CASSNRDRDSPLHF. CDR3 DNA sequence: TGTGCCAGTAGTAACCGGGACAGGGATTCACCCCTCCACTTT.

The chain is built from TRBV6-5 and TRBJ1-2; 7 bases agree with TRBD1. Germline CDR1 reads MNHEY; CDR2 reads SVGAGI. Losses at the gene ends were 5 bases for V and 5 bases for J; bases not matched to a gene: 5. The CDR3 has 13 residues. CDR3 loop: CASSQGQPYGYTF. The CDR3 DNA follows: TGTGCCAGCAGTCAGGGACAGCCTTATGGCTACACCTTC.

V is TRBV5-1 and J is TRBJ2-3; perhaps TRBD1 as D (6 bases). Germline loops: CDR1 SGHRS, CDR2 YFSETQ. The CDR3 runs to 13 residues. V lost 6 bases and J lost 3, with 11 bases in between. CDR3 sequence reads: CASTQDSTDTQYF. Here the CDR3 DNA reads TGCGCCAGCACCCAGGACAGTACAGATACGCAGTATTTT.